What follows are 20 T cell receptor beta chains derived from one specimen sequenced in a study of spatial heterogeneity in lung cancer. Noted time point: sample taken at primary tumor resection. MiXCR, run by TCRdb on the 5' RACE reads, gives a single entry per CDR3 protein. The table shows 40,000 to 55,000 distinct CDR3 sequences, with approximately 15% occurring only once. This specimen consisted of PBMCs, obtained at surgery. Receptors originate from a male donor with early-stage non-small cell lung cancer.

This clonotype was seen many times. The chain links TRBV5-1 to TRBJ2-3; 7 positions match TRBD1. Germline V lookup: CDR1 SGHRS, CDR2 YFSETQ. Unmatched junction bases numbered 13, after V lost 3 bases and J lost 6 bases. This CDR3 has 16 amino acids. As DNA, the CDR3 is TGCGCCAGCAGCTCGGGACAGTTATCCCCTGGGGATACGCAGTATTTT. This encodes CASSSGQLSPGDTQYF. Using reference TRBV5-1 and TRBJ2-3 for the parts outside the CDR3, the full variable domain is KAGVTQTPRYLIKTRGQQVTLSCSPISGHRSVSWYQQTPGQGLQFLFEYFSETQRNKGNFPGRFSGRQFSNSRSEMNVSTLELGDSALYLCASSSGQLSPGDTQYFGPGTRLTVL.

CDR3 sequence (DNA): TGTGCCAGCAGTGGGGTTACCGGGGAGCTGTTTTTT. This translates into CASSGVTGELFF. J is TRBJ2-2 and V is TRBV25-1; D is uncertain. CDR1 and CDR2 from the germline V gene are MGHDK and SYGVNS. The CDR3 covers 12 residues. Trimming took 4 bases from V and 5 from J, leaving 5 bases between them.

This clonotype was observed a handful of times. V usage is TRBV5-6 and J usage is TRBJ2-4, with 8 nucleotides matching TRBD2. The CDR3 runs 20 residues. The germline V gene has CDR1 SGHDT and CDR2 YYEEEE. The trim removed 4 bases at V and 0 bases at J, leaving 18 bases unmatched. The CDR3 is CASSKGRDRLRGVAKNIQYF. The CDR3, as DNA: TGTGCCAGCAGCAAAGGAAGGGACCGGCTGCGGGGGGTAGCCAAAAACATTCAGTACTTC.

A word on this clonotype: With a much larger clone just one base away, this may be a read error. The chain uses TRBV4-1 and TRBJ1-4; D possibly corresponds to TRBD1 (5 bases). Trimming pared 2 bases from V and 4 bases from J, leaving 14 bases between. The CDR3 runs to 16 residues. The germline V gene has CDR1 MGHRA and CDR2 YSYEKL. The CDR3 sequence is CASSQSGHGLNEKLFF. The DNA of the CDR3 is TGCGCCAGCAGCCAATCCGGACATGGGCTTAATGAAAAACTGTTTTTT.

J is TRBJ2-1 and V is TRBV21-1; the DNA was not used to check the table's D call, TRBD2. TRBV21-1 is flagged as a pseudogene. The CDR3 contains 15 residues. Written as DNA, the CDR3 is TGTGCCAGCAGCTCCCGGGACTATCCCCCCAGGGAGCAGTTCTTC. It codes for CASSSRDYPPREQFF.

The chain links TRBV28 to TRBJ2-5, with a tentative D call TRBD2 (5 bases). Trimming cost V 3 bases and J 5 bases, with 25 bases left between them. The CDR3 has 18 residues. Germline V gene sequence: CDR1 MDHEN, CDR2 SYDVKM. The CDR3 here is CASSLYTPLIEWRETQYF. The CDR3 DNA reads TGTGCCAGCAGTTTGTATACCCCCCTTATCGAGTGGAGGGAGACCCAGTACTTC.

This clonotype was counted many times. The gene calls are TRBV7-2 and TRBJ2-1, with D unresolved. Trimming shortened V by 5 bases and J by 4 bases, and 18 bases separated the two germline ends. The CDR3 is 16 amino acids. Per germline, CDR1 SGHTA and CDR2 FQGNSA. As DNA, the CDR3 is TGTGCCAGCAGCAACCCGGAACTCTACCCTTACAATGAGCAGTTCTTC. Translating it yields CASSNPELYPYNEQFF.

The chain has TRBV7-2 and TRBJ2-2; the D gene is possibly TRBD2 (5 bases). The ends were cut back, 0 bases at V and 3 bases at J, with 8 bases in the middle. Looked up from germline, CDR1 is SGHTA and CDR2 is FQGNSA. This CDR3 region has 15 residues. The CDR3 nucleotides are TGTGCCAGCAGCTTAGCCCTGGGAGACACCGGGGAGCTGTTTTTT. It is translated as CASSLALGDTGELFF.

The genes are TRBV28 and TRBJ2-3; D gene unclear. Germline V lookup: CDR1 MDHEN, CDR2 SYDVKM. Trimming stripped 6 bases from V and 3 bases from J, with 19 bases between. There are 16 residues in the CDR3. CDR3 region: CASSPTALWLTDTQYF. For the CDR3, the DNA is TGTGCCAGCAGCCCGACGGCGCTGTGGTTAACAGATACGCAGTATTTT.

The CDR3 is CSASLPGLAGVNEQFF. The CDR3 DNA reads as TGCAGTGCTAGTCTGCCGGGACTAGCGGGAGTTAATGAGCAGTTCTTC. The chain combines TRBV20-1 with TRBJ2-1; the match to TRBD2 covers 14 bases. Trimming took 3 bases from V and 7 from J; bases not matched to a gene: 8. Per germline, CDR1 DFQATT and CDR2 SNEGSKA (reference sequence). CDR3 length: 16 amino acids.

This clonotype was seen repeatedly, ten times or more. The rearrangement uses TRBV18 and TRBJ2-5, with D perhaps matching TRBD1 (5 bases). CDR1 KGHSH and CDR2 LQKENI come from the germline V gene. V was trimmed by 6 bases and J by 1 base, leaving 9 bases between them. The CDR3 contains 13 residues. The CDR3 sequence is CASSGRIQETQYF. CDR3 DNA: TGTGCCAGCTCGGGGCGCATCCAAGAGACCCAGTACTTC.

The chain employs TRBV6-2 or TRBV6-3 and TRBJ1-5; TRBD1 aligns across 7 bases. Germline V CDR1 and CDR2: MNHEY, SVGEGT. V was pared by 4 bases and J by 6 bases, with 6 bases of the junction left unmatched. The CDR3 spans 14 residues. DNA for the CDR3: TGTGCCAGCAGTTTTCGACAGGGACGTCAGCCCCAGCATTTT. Translated: CASSFRQGRQPQHF.

There are many counts of this clonotype. The chain joins TRBV11-2 to TRBJ1-2, with 10 bases lining up with TRBD1. V trimming: 4 bases; J trimming: 4 bases; junction bases outside the gene matches: 0. This CDR3 has 13 amino acids. In germline, CDR1 is SGHAT, CDR2 FQNNGV. CDR3 coding DNA: TGTGCCAGCAGCTGGGACAGGGGCTATGGCTACACCTTC. Translation: CASSWDRGYGYTF.

In its sample, this clonotype was seen a few times. The chain joins TRBV27 to TRBJ2-5; 10 bases map to TRBD2. Germline CDR1 MNHEY, CDR2 SMNVEV (reference sequence). The CDR3 sequence is 16 residues long. After removal of 4 bases from V and 5 bases from J, the junction contained 10 bases not matched to a gene. CDR3 protein: CASSSALAGVRETQYF. The CDR3 DNA sequence: TGTGCCAGCAGTTCCGCTCTAGCGGGAGTTAGGGAGACCCAGTACTTC.

Concerning this clonotype: A single base separates this from a much larger clone, so it may be a read error. This chain connects TRBV29-1 to TRBJ2-5; D is uncertain. The CDR3 covers 12 residues. Germline assignment: CDR1 SQVTM and CDR2 ANQGSEA. The CDR3 sequence: CRVHLGQETQYF. The CDR3 DNA reads as TGCCGCGTGCACTTGGGGCAAGAGACCCAGTACTTC. Based on the CDR3 plus reference TRBV29-1 and TRBJ2-5, the full variable domain is SAVISQKPSRDICQRGTSLTIQCQVDSQVTMMFWYRQQPGQSLTLIATANQGSEATYESGFVIDKFPISRPNLTFSTLTVSNMSPEDSSIYLCRVHLGQETQYFGPGTRLLVL.

A few counts support this clonotype. This rearrangement joins TRBV27 to TRBJ2-7; D possibly matches TRBD1 or TRBD2 (5 bases each). V shed 8 bases and J shed 0 bases, with 14 bases lying between them. Germline CDR1 reads MNHEY; CDR2 reads SMNVEV (reference sequence). The CDR3 covers 14 residues. DNA for the CDR3: TGTGCCAGCGGGGACCGGAGGTTCTCCTACGAGCAGTACTTC. This codes for CASGDRRFSYEQYF.

The chain combines TRBV6-6 with TRBJ2-6; D gene uncertain. The V and J ends lost 0 bases and 4 bases respectively, with 7 bases between them. Germline V gene data show CDR1 as MNHNY and CDR2 as SVGAGI (reference sequence). The CDR3 runs 15 residues. CDR3 DNA sequence: TGTGCCAGCAGTTACTCGCCTCCCGGGGCCAACGTCCTGACTTTC. Translating gives CASSYSPPGANVLTF.

The table lists this clonotype with many counts. The chain couples TRBV2 to TRBJ2-1; D may be TRBD1 (6 bases). The CDR3 is 12 residues long. V was shortened by 3 bases and J by 10 bases, with 10 bases between the two germline ends. Germline-derived CDR1 and CDR2 are SNHLY and FYNNEI. The chain's CDR3 is CASSEYGTEQFF. CDR3 in DNA: TGTGCCAGCAGTGAGTACGGGACAGAGCAGTTCTTC.

The sample holds many counts of this clonotype. The chain recombines TRBV28 with TRBJ1-1; 9 bases map to TRBD1. Germline V CDR1 and CDR2: MDHEN, SYDVKM. The V and J ends lost 10 bases and 5 bases, in that order; junction bases with no gene match: 17. The CDR3 is 16 residues long. CDR3 sequence (DNA): TGTGCCACCAACTATGCGACAGGGGGGATTAAGACTGAAGCTTTCTTT. Protein sequence: CATNYATGGIKTEAFF.

This chain joins TRBV5-1 and TRBJ2-7, with TRBD2 matching 9 bases. The CDR3 spans 16 residues. The V segment lost 3 bases and the J segment 2 bases; nucleotides outside the gene matches: 9. Per the germline V gene, CDR1 is SGHRS and CDR2 is YFSETQ. CDR3 loop: CASSSSTSGRPYEQYF. The CDR3 DNA is TGCGCCAGCAGCTCCTCAACTAGCGGGCGTCCCTACGAGCAGTACTTC.